This T cell receptor (beta chain) emerged from a study of shared clonotypes between healthy human individuals. General observations from the study: An effect of sequencing depth on clonotype sharing among donors was expected. Donor scarcity curtailed the genetic and exposure-history diversity represented herein.

Germline CDR1 and CDR2: SGHRS and YFSETQ. This CDR3 spans 14 amino acids. Several immunoSEQ plates received, in even portions, the genomic DNA of each subset. Amplification in unsorted PBMC replicate PCRs started from about 320 ng DNA, which equals some 30,000 T cell genomes. Libraries were prepared by immunoSEQ multiplex PCR; TCRdb keeps only in-frame clonotypes and omits some of them. Of hundreds of thousands of clones in the sample, roughly 80% were seen once. With respect to this clone: Its antigen is not identified.

The chain combines TRBV5-1 with TRBJ2-5; a weak D match, TRBD2 (6 bases). The J call is doubtful: the DNA matches TRBJ2-7 better. This clonotype was sampled from a woman aged 40 to 50 in good health. Some clones in this sample may be carry-over from other donors' samples. Sequencing input: PBMCs. The CDR3 region has the DNA TGCGCCAGCAGCTTGGCGGGAGATCCCTACGAGCAGTACTTC. Translating gives CASSLAGDPYEQYF.